The entry that follows covers one TCR beta chain sequence. Its antigen is unknown. For CDR3 and TCR beta VDJ profiling, genomic DNA was the template used. In TCRdb, the reads were re-called with MiXCR into one record per CDR3 protein. The table lists 220,000 or so distinct CDR3 sequences, less than 75% of them singletons. These data originate in a study of CD8+CD57+ T cells in acquired aplastic anemia. Study-wide background: Sorting CD4+ and CD8+ cells gave DNA averaging approximately 3 ug.

All patients picked for sequencing had shown, by flow cytometry, an expansion of CD8+CD57+ cells. Acquired aplastic anemia of severe grade affected all patients. The germline V gene has CDR1 LNHDA and CDR2 SQIVND (reference sequence). The CDR3 is made up of 15 amino acids. Deletions cut 4 bases from V and 4 bases from J, with 13 bases between. Study-wide findings and caveats: Patients and controls shared just under 30 CD8+ CDR3 sequences. In CD8+ cells, Simpson's diversity showed no significant difference between patients and controls.

The source material was sorted CD4+, CD8+, or CD8+CD57+ T cells (not recorded which) from PBMCs. The chain carries TRBV19 and TRBJ2-2; D call uncertain. The source is a human donor with aplastic anemia. The CDR3 nucleotides are TGTGCCAGTAGTACAACCGGGCCTAGCACCGGGGAGCTGTTTTTT. It encodes CASSTTGPSTGELFF.